This T cell receptor beta chain was recovered during a study of blood T cell repertoires in COVID-19. As for the study in general: COVID-19 samples, acute and convalescent, were from the United States, Italy and Spain.

Germline V gene data show CDR1 as SGHVS and CDR2 as FQNEAQ. This CDR3 spans 15 amino acids. V was pared by 3 bases and J by 2 bases, with 2 bases of the junction left unmatched. Profiled with immunoSEQ multiplex PCR; TCRdb holds only in-frame clones, not every one. The profile covers 200,000 to 250,000 clones, with around four fifths appearing a single time and 4.8% taken by the ten largest. V is TRBV7-8 and J is TRBJ1-3; 9 bases fit TRBD1. The specimen was PBMCs or T cells enriched from blood (not recorded which). The clonotype was recovered from a woman in her forties or fifties who had been exposed to COVID-19. The CDR3 DNA follows: TGTGCCAGCAGCTTCGGACAGGGGACTGGAAACACCATATATTTT. This encodes CASSFGQGTGNTIYF.